One and the same sample provided the 8 T cell receptor beta chains below, sequenced in a study of blood T cell repertoires in COVID-19. The table came from immunoSEQ multiplex PCR; TCRdb's copy has only in-frame clones and leaves some out. The top ten hold about 1.7% of the sample, which has roughly 210,000 clones, about 87% seen once. What was sequenced was peripheral blood. The receptors stem from a man aged 65 to 79 with acute or convalescent COVID-19.

V gene TRBV7-2 combines with J gene TRBJ2-5, with D tentatively TRBD1 (6 bases). This CDR3 has 15 residues. Trimming cost V 5 bases and J 4 bases, with 17 bases left between them. Germline V gene lookup returns CDR1 SGHTA and CDR2 FQGNSA. CDR3 DNA: TGTGCCAGCAGCCAAACTTTTGGGGGCGCAGAGACCCAGTACTTC. Translated, it gives CASSQTFGGAETQYF.

The V and J genes are TRBV5-1 and TRBJ2-7, with 7 bases identical to TRBD1. V lost 1 base to trimming and J lost 5 bases; unmatched junction nucleotides: 6. The CDR3 covers 14 residues. Germline CDR1 reads SGHRS; CDR2 reads YFSETQ. The CDR3 here is CASSLWAGGNEQYF. The CDR3 DNA is TGCGCCAGCAGCTTGTGGGCAGGGGGAAACGAGCAGTACTTC.

Here the CDR3 reads CASSLGREGNEQFF. The CDR3 DNA reads TGTGCCAGTAGCCTGGGACGGGAGGGCAATGAGCAGTTCTTC. The chain joins TRBV19 to TRBJ2-1; 8 positions agree with TRBD2. The length of the CDR3 is 14 residues. Trimming cost V 6 bases and J 6 bases; bases outside gene matches: 7. CDR1 and CDR2 (germline): LNHDA, SQIVND (reference sequence).

The CDR3 spells CASSRGQGARETQYF. DNA of the CDR3: TGTGCCAGCAGCCGGGGACAGGGGGCGAGAGAGACCCAGTACTTC. V gene TRBV7-9 combines with J gene TRBJ2-5, with 12 bases aligning to TRBD1. Looked up from germline, CDR1 is SEHNR and CDR2 is FQNEAQ (reference sequence). Trimming at V came to 5 bases and at J to 4 bases, leaving 5 bases not matched to a gene. CDR3 length equals 15 residues.

The rearrangement uses TRBV9 and TRBJ2-5, with a weak D call TRBD1 (6 bases). The CDR3 is made up of 14 amino acids. The V and J ends lost 4 bases and 1 base respectively, with 11 bases between them. Germline V gene data show CDR1 as SGDLS and CDR2 as YYNGEE. The chain's CDR3 is CASSTGQFQETQYF. In DNA, the CDR3 is TGTGCCAGCAGCACAGGACAGTTCCAAGAGACCCAGTACTTC.

The chain couples TRBV9 to TRBJ2-3, with 16 positions matching TRBD2. The germline CDR1 and CDR2 sequences are SGDLS and YYNGEE. V lost 1 base to trimming and J lost 14 bases; unmatched junction nucleotides: 13. The CDR3 is 17 residues long. CDR3 coding DNA: TGTGCCAGCAGCGTAAGTGCCGGGACTAGCGGGAGGGCCGGGCGGTATTTT. It translates to CASSVSAGTSGRAGRYF. Full variable domain (remainder filled in from reference TRBV9 and TRBJ2-3): DSGVTQTPKHLITATGQRVTLRCSPRSGDLSVYWYQQSLDQGLQFLIQYYNGEERAKGNILERFSAQQFPDLHSELNLSSLELGDSALYFCASSVSAGTSGRAGRYFGPGTRLTVL.

Details on this clone: An end of the junction does not agree with germline; a read error may underlie this. V is TRBV29-1 and J is TRBJ1-1; maybe TRBD1 (6 bases). There are 12 residues in the CDR3. CDR1 and CDR2 from the germline V gene are SQVTM and ANQGSEA. As DNA, the CDR3 is TGTTCTCTAGGGGGAATGAACACTGAAGCTTTCTTT. The encoded protein is CSLGGMNTEAFF.

The chain carries TRBV6-5 and TRBJ2-1, with TRBD1 identical over 9 bases. The CDR3 is 14 amino acids. Trimming took 6 bases from V and 5 from J; bases not matched to a gene: 5. Germline V lookup: CDR1 MNHEY, CDR2 SVGAGI. The CDR3 region has the DNA TGTGCCAGCAGACAGGACAGGGGAAACAATGAGCAGTTCTTC. It is translated as CASRQDRGNNEQFF.